The 5 T cell receptor beta chains listed next were all sequenced from one sample in a study of blood T cell repertoires in COVID-19. TCRdb's copy holds only in-frame clones and misses some; the assay was immunoSEQ multiplex PCR. The table shows 110,000 to 150,000 clones, with over 75% occurring only once. The sample consisted of peripheral blood. The receptors derive from a human donor in a cohort sampled during active COVID-19.

This clone was recorded a few times. The chain combines TRBV11-2 with TRBJ1-6; D unresolved. Germline CDR1 reads SGHAT; CDR2 reads FQNNGV. Trimming pared 4 bases from V and 1 base from J, leaving 11 bases between. The CDR3 runs 16 residues. The CDR3 is CASSSNGVSYNSPLHF. The CDR3 DNA is TGTGCCAGCAGCTCCAACGGAGTGTCCTATAATTCACCCCTCCACTTT.

The chain couples TRBV29-1 to TRBJ2-7; 7 bases are shared with TRBD1. The CDR3 runs 12 residues. V was pared by 7 bases and J by 2 bases, with 5 bases of the junction left unmatched. CDR1 SQVTM and CDR2 ANQGSEA come from the germline V gene. CDR3 sequence reads: CSGGQSAYEQYF. The CDR3 bases are TGCAGCGGGGGACAGAGTGCCTACGAGCAGTACTTC.

CDR3 protein: CASRTSGQHYGYTF. The CDR3 coding sequence is TGTGCCAGCCGGACGTCGGGACAGCACTATGGCTACACCTTC. This chain uses TRBV6-5 with TRBJ1-2, with TRBD1 identical over 7 bases. J was trimmed by 3 bases and V by 8 bases; bases with no gene match: 9. From germline, CDR1 is MNHEY and CDR2 SVGAGI. The CDR3 sequence is 14 residues long.

The chain links TRBV29-1 to TRBJ1-2; the match to TRBD1 covers 8 bases. The CDR3 contains 14 residues. CDR1 SQVTM and CDR2 ANQGSEA come from the germline V gene. Trimming took 7 bases from V and 7 from J; bases not matched to a gene: 14. CDR3 sequence: CSAVGAGGSSGYTF. The CDR3 region has the DNA TGCAGCGCCGTGGGGGCAGGGGGCAGTTCTGGCTACACCTTC.

The V call is TRBV19, the J call TRBJ2-2, with 7 bases lining up with TRBD2. J lost 4 bases, V lost 5 bases, and 10 bases had no gene match. CDR1 is LNHDA and CDR2 is SQIVND in the germline V gene (reference sequence). The CDR3 is 16 amino acids. CDR3 sequence reads: CASSLGGGRGTGELFF. DNA of the CDR3: TGTGCCAGTAGTCTTGGGGGAGGGAGGGGCACCGGGGAGCTGTTTTTT.